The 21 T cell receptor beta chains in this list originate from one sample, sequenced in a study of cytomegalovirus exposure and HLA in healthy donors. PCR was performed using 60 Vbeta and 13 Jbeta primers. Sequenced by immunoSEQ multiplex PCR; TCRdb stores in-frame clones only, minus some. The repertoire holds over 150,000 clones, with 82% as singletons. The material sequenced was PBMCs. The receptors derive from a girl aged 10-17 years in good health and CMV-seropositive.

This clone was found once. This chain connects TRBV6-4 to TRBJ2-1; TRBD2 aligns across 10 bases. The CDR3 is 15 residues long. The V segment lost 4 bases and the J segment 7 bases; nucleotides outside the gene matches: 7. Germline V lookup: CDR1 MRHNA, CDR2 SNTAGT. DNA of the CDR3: TGTGCCAGCAGTGTAGCTAGCGGGAGAGGGAATGAGCAGTTCTTC. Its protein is CASSVASGRGNEQFF.

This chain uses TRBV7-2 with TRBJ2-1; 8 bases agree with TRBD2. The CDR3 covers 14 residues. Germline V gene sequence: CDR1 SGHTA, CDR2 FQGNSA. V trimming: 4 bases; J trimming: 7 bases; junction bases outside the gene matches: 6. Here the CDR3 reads CASSSGLAVNEQFF. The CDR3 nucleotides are TGTGCCAGCAGCTCCGGACTAGCAGTGAATGAGCAGTTCTTC.

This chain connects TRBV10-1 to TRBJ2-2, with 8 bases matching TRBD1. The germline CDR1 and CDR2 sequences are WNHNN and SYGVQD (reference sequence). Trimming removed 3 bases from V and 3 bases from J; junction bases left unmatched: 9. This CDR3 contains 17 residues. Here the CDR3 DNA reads TGCGCCAGCAGTGAAAATCCGGGCAGGGGGCACACCGGGGAGCTGTTTTTT. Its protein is CASSENPGRGHTGELFF.

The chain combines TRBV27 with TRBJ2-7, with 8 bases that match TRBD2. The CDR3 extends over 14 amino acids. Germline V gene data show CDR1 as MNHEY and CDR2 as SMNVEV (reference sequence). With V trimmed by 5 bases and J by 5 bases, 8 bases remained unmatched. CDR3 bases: TGTGCCAGCAGTCTCCGGGAGGGGAGCGACGAGCAGTACTTC. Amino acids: CASSLREGSDEQYF.

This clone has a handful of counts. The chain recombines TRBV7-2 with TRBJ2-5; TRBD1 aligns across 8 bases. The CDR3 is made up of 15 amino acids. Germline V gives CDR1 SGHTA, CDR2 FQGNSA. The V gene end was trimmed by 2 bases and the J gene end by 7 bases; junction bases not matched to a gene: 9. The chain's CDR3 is CASSLPGGAWRTQYF. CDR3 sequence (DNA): TGTGCCAGCAGCTTACCAGGGGGCGCATGGCGGACCCAGTACTTC.

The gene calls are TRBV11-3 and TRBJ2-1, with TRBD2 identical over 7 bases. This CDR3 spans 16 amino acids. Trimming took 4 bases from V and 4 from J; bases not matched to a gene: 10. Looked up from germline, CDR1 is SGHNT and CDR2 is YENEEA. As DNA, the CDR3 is TGTGCCAGCAGCTGGGGGGGAGGGCAGCGGTACAATGAGCAGTTCTTC. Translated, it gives CASSWGGGQRYNEQFF.

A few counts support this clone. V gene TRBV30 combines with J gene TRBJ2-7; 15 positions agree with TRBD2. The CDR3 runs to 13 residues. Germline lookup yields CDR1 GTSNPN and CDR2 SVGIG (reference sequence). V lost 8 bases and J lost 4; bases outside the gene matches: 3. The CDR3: CAGTSGGSYEQYF. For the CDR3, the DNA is TGTGCCGGGACTAGCGGGGGGTCTTACGAGCAGTACTTC.

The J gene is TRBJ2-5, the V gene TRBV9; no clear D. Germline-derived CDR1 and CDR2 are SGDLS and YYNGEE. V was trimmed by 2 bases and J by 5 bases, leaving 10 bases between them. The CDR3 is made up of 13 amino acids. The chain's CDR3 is CASSVGSEETQYF. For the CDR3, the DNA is TGTGCCAGCAGCGTCGGGTCGGAGGAGACCCAGTACTTC.

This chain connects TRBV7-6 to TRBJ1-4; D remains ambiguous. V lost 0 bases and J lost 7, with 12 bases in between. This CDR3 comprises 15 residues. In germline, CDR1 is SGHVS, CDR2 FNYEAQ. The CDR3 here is CASSLAGSEGEKLFF. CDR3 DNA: TGTGCCAGCAGCTTAGCGGGGTCAGAGGGTGAAAAACTGTTTTTT.

In DNA, the CDR3 is TGTGCCAGCAGCCCCAGCCAGCGGAGTTCCTACGAGCAGTACTTC. Amino acid sequence: CASSPSQRSSYEQYF. The chain carries TRBV14 and TRBJ2-7; maybe TRBD2 (5 bases). The V end lost 4 bases, the J end lost 1 base, and 14 bases lay between the germline ends. The CDR3 consists of 15 residues. Germline V gene data show CDR1 as SGHDN and CDR2 as FVKESK.

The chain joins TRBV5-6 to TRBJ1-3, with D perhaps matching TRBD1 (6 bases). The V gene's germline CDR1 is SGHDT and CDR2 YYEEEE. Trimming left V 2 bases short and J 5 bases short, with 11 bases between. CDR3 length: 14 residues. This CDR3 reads CASSFRDKRNTIYF. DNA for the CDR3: TGTGCCAGCAGCTTCAGGGACAAAAGAAACACCATATATTTT. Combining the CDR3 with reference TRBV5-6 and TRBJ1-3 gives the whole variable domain DAGVTQSPTHLIKTRGQQVTLRCSPKSGHDTVSWYQQALGQGPQFIFQYYEEEERQRGNFPDRFSGHQFPNYSSELNVNALLLGDSALYLCASSFRDKRNTIYFGEGSWLTVV.

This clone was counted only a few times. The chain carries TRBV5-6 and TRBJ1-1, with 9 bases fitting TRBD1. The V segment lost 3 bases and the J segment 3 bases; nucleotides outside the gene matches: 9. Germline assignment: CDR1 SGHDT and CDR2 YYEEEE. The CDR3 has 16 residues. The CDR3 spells CASSSETGGLYTEAFF. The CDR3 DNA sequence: TGTGCCAGCAGCTCCGAGACAGGGGGTCTGTACACTGAAGCTTTCTTT.

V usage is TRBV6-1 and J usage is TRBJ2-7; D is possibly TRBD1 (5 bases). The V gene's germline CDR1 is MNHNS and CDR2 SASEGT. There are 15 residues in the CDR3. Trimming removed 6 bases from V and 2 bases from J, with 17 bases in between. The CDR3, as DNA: TGTGCCAGCAGGATCAAAAGGGGAATAACCTACGAGCAGTACTTC. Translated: CASRIKRGITYEQYF.

CDR3 coding DNA: TGTGCCATCAGTGCAGACAGGGATGTCTACGAGCAGTACTTC. Translating it yields CAISADRDVYEQYF. The chain recombines TRBV10-3 with TRBJ2-7, with TRBD1 identical over 7 bases. J was trimmed by 3 bases and V by 4 bases; bases with no gene match: 6. Germline CDR1 reads ENHRY; CDR2 reads SYGVKD. The CDR3 sequence is 14 residues long.

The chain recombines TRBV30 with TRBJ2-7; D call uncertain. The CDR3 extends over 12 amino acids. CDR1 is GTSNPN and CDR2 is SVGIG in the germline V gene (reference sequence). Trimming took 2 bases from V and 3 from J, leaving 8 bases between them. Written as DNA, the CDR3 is TGTGCCTGGAGTTCAGATAACTACGAGCAGTACTTC. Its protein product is CAWSSDNYEQYF.

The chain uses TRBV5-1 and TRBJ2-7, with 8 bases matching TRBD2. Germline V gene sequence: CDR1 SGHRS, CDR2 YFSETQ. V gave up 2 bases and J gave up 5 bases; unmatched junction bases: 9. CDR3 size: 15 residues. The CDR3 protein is CASSLSPGTSHEQYF. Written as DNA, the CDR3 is TGCGCCAGCAGCTTATCACCTGGGACTAGTCACGAGCAGTACTTC.

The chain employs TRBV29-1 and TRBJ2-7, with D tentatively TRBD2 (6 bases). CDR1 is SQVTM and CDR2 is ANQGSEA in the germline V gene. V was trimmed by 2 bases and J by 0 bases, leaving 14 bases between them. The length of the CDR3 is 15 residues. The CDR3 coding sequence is TGCAGCGTTGAAATCGCGGGGTTGCACTCCTACGAGCAGTACTTC. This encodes CSVEIAGLHSYEQYF.

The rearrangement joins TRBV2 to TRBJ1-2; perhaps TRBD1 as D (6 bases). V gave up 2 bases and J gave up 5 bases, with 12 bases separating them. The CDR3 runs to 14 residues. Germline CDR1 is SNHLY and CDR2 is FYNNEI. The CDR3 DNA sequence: TGTGCCAGCAGTGAAAACAGGGCGGTGTATGGCTACACCTTC. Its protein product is CASSENRAVYGYTF.

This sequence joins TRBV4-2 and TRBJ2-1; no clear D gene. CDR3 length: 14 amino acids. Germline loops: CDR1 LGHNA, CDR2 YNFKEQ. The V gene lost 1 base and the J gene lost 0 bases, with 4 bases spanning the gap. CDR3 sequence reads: CASSQASSYNEQFF. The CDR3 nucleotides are TGTGCCAGCAGCCAAGCGAGCTCCTACAATGAGCAGTTCTTC.

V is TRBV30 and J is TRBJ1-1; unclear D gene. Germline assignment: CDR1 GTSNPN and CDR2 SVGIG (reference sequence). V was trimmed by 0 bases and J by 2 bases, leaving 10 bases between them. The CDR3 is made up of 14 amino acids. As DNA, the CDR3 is TGTGCCTGGAGTGTAATGGGCCCTAACACTGAAGCTTTCTTT. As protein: CAWSVMGPNTEAFF.

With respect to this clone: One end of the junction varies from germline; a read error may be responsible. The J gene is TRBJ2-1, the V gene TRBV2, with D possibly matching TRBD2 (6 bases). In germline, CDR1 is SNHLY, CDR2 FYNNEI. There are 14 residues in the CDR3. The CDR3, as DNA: TGTGCCAGCAGTGACCGGGACTCCGACAATGAGCAGTTCTTC. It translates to CASSDRDSDNEQFF.